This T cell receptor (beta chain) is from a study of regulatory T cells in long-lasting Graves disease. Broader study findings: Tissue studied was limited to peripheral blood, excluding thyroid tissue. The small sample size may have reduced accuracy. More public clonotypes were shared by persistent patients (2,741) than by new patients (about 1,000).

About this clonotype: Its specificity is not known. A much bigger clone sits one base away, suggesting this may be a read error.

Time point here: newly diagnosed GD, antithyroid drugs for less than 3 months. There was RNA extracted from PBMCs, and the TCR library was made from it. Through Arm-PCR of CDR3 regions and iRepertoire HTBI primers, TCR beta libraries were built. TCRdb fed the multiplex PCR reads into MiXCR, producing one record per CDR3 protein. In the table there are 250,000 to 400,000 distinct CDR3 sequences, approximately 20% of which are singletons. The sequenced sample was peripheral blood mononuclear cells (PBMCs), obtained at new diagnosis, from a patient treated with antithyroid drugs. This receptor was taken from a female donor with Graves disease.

CDR3 region: CAWRARTGEQYF. For the CDR3, the DNA is TGTGCCTGGCGTGCCCGGACCGGCGAGCAGTACTTC. The chain employs TRBV30 and TRBJ2-7; D uncertain. The CDR3 is 12 residues long. Trimming took off 5 bases at V and 6 bases at J, with 14 bases between the two ends. Germline lookup yields CDR1 GTSNPN and CDR2 SVGIG (reference sequence). Filled out from reference TRBV30 and TRBJ2-7, the complete variable domain reads SQTIHQWPATLVQPVGSPLSLECTVEGTSNPNLYWYRQAAGRGLQLLFYSVGIGQISSEVPQNLSASRPQDRQFILSSKKLLLSDSGFYLCAWRARTGEQYFGPGTRLTVT.